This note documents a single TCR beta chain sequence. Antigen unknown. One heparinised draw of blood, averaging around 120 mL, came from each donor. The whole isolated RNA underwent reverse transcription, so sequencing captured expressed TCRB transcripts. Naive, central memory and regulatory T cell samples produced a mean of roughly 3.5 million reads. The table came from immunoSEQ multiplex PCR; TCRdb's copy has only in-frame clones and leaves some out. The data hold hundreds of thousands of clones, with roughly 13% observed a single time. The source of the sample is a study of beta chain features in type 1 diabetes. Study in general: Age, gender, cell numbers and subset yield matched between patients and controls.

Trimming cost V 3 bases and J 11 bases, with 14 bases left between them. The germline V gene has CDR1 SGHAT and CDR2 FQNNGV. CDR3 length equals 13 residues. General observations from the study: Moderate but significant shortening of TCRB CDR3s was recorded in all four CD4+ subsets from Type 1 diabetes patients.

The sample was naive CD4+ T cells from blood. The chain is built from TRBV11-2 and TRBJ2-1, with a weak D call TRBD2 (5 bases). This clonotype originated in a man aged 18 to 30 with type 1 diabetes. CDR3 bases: TGTGCCAGCAGCTTGATAAAAGAGGGCCAGCAGTTCTTC. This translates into CASSLIKEGQQFF.